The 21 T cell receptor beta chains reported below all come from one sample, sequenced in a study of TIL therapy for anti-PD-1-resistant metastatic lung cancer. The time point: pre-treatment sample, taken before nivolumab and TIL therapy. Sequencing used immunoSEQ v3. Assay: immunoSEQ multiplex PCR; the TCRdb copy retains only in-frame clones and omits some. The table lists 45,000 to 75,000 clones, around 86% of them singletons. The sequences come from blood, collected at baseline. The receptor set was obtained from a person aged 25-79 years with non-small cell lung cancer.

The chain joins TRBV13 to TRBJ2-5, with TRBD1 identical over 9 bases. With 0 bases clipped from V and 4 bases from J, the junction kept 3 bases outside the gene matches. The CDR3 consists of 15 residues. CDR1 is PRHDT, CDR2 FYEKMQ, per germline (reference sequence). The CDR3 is CASSLGGQGLETQYF. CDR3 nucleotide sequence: TGTGCCAGCAGCTTAGGCGGACAGGGGTTAGAGACCCAGTACTTC.

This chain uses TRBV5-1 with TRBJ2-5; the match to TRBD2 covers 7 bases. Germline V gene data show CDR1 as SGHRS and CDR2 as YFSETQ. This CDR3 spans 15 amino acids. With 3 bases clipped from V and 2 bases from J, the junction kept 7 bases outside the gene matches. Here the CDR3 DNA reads TGCGCCAGCAGCTCGTTTCGGGGAGGGCAAGAGACCCAGTACTTC. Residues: CASSSFRGGQETQYF. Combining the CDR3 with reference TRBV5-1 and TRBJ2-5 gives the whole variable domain KAGVTQTPRYLIKTRGQQVTLSCSPISGHRSVSWYQQTPGQGLQFLFEYFSETQRNKGNFPGRFSGRQFSNSRSEMNVSTLELGDSALYLCASSSFRGGQETQYFGPGTRLLVL.

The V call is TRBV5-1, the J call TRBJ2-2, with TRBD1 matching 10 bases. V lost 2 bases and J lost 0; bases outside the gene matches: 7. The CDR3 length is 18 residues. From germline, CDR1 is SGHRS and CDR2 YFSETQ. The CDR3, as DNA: TGCGCCAGCAGCTTTCTTGGACAGGGGGTGACGAACACCGGGGAGCTGTTTTTT. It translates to CASSFLGQGVTNTGELFF.

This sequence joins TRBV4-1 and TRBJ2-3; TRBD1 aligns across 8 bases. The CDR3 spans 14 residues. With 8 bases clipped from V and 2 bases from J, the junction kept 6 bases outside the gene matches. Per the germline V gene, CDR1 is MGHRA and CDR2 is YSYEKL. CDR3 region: CASSRTGLTDTQYF. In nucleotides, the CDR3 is TGCGCCAGCTCGCGGACAGGGCTCACAGATACGCAGTATTTT.

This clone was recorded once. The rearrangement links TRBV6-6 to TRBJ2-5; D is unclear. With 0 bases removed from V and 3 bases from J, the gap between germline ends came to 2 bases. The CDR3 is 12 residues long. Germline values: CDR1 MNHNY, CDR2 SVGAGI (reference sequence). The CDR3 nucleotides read TGTGCCAGCAGTTACTCAGAAGAGACCCAGTACTTC. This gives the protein CASSYSEETQYF.

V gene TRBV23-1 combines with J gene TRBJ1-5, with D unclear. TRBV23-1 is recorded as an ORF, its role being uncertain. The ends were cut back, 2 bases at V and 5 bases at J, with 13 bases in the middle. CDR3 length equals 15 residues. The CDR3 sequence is CASSQPVLSYQPQHF. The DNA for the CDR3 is TGCGCCAGCAGTCAACCCGTCCTGAGTTATCAGCCCCAGCATTTT.

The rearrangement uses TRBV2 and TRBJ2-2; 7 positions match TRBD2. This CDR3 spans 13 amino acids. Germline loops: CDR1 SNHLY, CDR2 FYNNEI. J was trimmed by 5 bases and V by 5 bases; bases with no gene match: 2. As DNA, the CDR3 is TGTGCCAGCAGTTTTAGCGGGACCGGGGAGCTGTTTTTT. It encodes CASSFSGTGELFF. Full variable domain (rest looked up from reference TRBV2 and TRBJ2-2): EPEVTQTPSHQVTQMGQEVILRCVPISNHLYFYWYRQILGQKVEFLVSFYNNEISEKSEIFDDQFSVERPDGSNFTLKIRSTKLEDSAMYFCASSFSGTGELFFGEGSRLTVL.

The CDR3 reads CATQGWGQPQHF. CDR3 coding DNA: TGTGCCACTCAGGGATGGGGACAGCCCCAGCATTTT. The V and J genes are TRBV19 and TRBJ1-5; D perhaps matches TRBD1 (5 bases). Deletions cut 10 bases from V and 7 bases from J, with 14 bases between. Looked up from germline, CDR1 is LNHDA and CDR2 is SQIVND (reference sequence). The CDR3 is 12 amino acids.

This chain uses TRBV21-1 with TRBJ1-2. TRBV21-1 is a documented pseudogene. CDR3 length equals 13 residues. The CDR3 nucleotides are TGTGCCAGCAGCACCCGCCGAGGAGTCGGCTACACCTTC. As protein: CASSTRRGVGYTF.

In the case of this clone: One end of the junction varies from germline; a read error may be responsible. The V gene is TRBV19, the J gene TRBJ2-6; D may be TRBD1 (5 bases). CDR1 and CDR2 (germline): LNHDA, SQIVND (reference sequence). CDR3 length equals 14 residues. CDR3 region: CASSIGPRADVLTF. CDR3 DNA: TGTGCCAGTAGTATAGGGCCCAGGGCCGACGTCCTGACTTTC.

The CDR3, as DNA: TGTGCCAGCAGCTTGCACCACACAGGGGGCGGATATGGCTACACCTTC. It specifies CASSLHHTGGGYGYTF. This chain uses TRBV5-5 with TRBJ1-2, with TRBD1 matching over 9 bases. Trimming removed 1 base from V and 5 bases from J; junction bases left unmatched: 9. The CDR3 runs 16 residues. Germline V gene sequence: CDR1 SGHKS, CDR2 YYEKEE (reference sequence).

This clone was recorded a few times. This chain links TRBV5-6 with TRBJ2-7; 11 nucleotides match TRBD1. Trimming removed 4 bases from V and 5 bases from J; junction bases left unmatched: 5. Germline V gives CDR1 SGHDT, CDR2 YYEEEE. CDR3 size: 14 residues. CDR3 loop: CASSLGTGGNEQYF. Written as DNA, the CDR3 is TGTGCCAGCAGCCTCGGGACAGGGGGTAACGAGCAGTACTTC.

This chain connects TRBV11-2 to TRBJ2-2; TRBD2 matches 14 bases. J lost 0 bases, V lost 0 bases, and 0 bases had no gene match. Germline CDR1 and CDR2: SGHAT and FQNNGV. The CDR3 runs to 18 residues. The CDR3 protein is CASSLEGLAGANTGELFF. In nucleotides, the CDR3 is TGTGCCAGCAGCTTAGAGGGACTAGCGGGGGCGAACACCGGGGAGCTGTTTTTT.

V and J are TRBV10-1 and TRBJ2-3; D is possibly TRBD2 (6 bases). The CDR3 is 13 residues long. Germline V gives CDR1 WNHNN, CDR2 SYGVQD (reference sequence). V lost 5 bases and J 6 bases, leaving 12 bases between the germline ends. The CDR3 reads CASSSTRWDTQYF. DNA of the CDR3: TGCGCCAGCAGTTCGACTAGGTGGGATACGCAGTATTTT.

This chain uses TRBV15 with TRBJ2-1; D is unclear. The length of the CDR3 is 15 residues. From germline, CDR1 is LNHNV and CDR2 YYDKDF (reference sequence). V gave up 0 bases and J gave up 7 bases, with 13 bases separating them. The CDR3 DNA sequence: TGTGCCACCAGCAGAGATGGTTTGCCCCTGAATGAGCAGTTCTTC. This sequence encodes CATSRDGLPLNEQFF.

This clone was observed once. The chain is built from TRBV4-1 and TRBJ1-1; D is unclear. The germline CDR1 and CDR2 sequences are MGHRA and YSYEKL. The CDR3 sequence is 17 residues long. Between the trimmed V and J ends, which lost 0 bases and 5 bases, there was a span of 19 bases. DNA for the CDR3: TGCGCCAGCAGCCAAGAGCCCCCCTTGGAGGGTACGACTGAAGCTTTCTTT. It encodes CASSQEPPLEGTTEAFF.

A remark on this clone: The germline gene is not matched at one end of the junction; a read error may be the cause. Here the CDR3 reads CATRRDDTGELFF. The CDR3 DNA sequence: TGTGCCACCCGCAGGGATGACACCGGGGAGCTGTTTTTT. This chain links TRBV15 with TRBJ2-2, with D possibly being TRBD1 (5 bases). CDR1 and CDR2 from the germline V gene are LNHNV and YYDKDF (reference sequence). The CDR3 is 13 amino acids.

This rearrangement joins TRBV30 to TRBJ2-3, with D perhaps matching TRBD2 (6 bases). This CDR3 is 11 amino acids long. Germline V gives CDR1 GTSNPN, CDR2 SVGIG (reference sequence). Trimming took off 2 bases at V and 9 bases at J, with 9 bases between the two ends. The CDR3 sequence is CAWSRAGTQYF. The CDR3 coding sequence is TGTGCCTGGAGTAGGGCGGGGACGCAGTATTTT. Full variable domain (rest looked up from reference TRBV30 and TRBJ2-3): SQTIHQWPATLVQPVGSPLSLECTVEGTSNPNLYWYRQAAGRGLQLLFYSVGIGQISSEVPQNLSASRPQDRQFILSSKKLLLSDSGFYLCAWSRAGTQYFGPGTRLTVL.

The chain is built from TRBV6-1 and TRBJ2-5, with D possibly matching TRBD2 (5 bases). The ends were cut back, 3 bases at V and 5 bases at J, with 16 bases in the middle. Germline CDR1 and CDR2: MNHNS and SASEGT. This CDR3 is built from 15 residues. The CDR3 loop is CASSESPGEVETQYF. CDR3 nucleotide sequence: TGTGCCAGCAGTGAGTCCCCCGGGGAAGTGGAGACCCAGTACTTC.

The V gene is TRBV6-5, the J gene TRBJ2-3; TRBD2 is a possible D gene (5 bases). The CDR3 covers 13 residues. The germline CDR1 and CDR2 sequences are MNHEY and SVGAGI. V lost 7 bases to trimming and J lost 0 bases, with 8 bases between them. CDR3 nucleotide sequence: TGTGCCAGCACCTGGACTAGCACAGATACGCAGTATTTT. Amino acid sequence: CASTWTSTDTQYF.

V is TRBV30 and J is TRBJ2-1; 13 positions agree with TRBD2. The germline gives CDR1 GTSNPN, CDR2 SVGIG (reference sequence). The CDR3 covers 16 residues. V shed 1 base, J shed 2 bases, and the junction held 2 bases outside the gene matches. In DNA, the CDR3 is TGTGCCTGGAGTGCTGGGACTAGCGGGACCTACAATGAGCAGTTCTTC. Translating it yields CAWSAGTSGTYNEQFF.